The entry below describes one T cell receptor beta chain. V shed 1 base and J shed 2 bases, with 11 bases lying between them. This CDR3 is built from 15 residues. CDR1 is SNHLY, CDR2 FYNNEI, per germline. This record comes from a study of T cells in narcolepsy. Sequencing used immunoSEQ multiplex PCR; TCRdb keeps in-frame clones, though not all of them. The profile covers tens of thousands of clones, with around four fifths appearing a single time and 1.2% taken by the ten largest. The rearrangement uses TRBV2 and TRBJ2-5; no clear D. Sequenced sample: CD45RA- memory CD4+ T cells from PBMCs. The TCR sequence derives from a human donor with narcolepsy. The CDR3 sequence: CASSEGPNRQETQYF. The CDR3 DNA is TGTGCCAGCAGTGAAGGTCCGAACAGACAAGAGACCCAGTACTTC.